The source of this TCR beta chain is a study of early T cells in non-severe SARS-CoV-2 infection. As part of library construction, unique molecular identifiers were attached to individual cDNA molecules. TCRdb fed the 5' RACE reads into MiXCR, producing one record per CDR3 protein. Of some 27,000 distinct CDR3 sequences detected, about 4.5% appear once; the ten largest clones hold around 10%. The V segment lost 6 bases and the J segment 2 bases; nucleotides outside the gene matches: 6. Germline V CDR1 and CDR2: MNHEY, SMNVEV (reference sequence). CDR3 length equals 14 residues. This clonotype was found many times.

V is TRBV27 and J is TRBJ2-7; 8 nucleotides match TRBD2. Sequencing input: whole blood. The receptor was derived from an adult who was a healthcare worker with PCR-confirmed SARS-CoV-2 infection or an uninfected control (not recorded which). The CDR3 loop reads CASRISGSAYEQYF. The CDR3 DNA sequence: TGTGCCAGCAGGATCAGCGGGAGCGCCTACGAGCAGTACTTC.